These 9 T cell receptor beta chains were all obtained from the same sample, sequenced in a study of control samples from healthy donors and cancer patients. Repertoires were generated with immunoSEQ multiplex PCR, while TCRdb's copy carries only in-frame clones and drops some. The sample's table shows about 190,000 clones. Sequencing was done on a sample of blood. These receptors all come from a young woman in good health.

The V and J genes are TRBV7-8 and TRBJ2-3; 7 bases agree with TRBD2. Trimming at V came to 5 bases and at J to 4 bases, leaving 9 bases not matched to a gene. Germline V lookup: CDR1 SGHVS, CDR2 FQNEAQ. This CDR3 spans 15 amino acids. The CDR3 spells CASSAWTSDADTQYF. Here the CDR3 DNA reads TGTGCCAGCAGCGCCTGGACTAGTGACGCAGATACGCAGTATTTT.

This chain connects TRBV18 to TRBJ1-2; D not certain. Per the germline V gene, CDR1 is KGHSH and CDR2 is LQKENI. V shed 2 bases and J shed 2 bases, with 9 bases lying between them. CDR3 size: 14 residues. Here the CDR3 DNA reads TGTGCCAGCTCACCAGGACGGGAAAACTATGGCTACACCTTC. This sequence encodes CASSPGRENYGYTF.

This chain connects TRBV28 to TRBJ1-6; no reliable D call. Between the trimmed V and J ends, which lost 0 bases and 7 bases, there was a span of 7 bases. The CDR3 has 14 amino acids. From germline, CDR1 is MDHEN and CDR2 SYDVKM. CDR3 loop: CASSLWAGNSPLHF. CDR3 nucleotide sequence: TGTGCCAGCAGTTTATGGGCAGGCAATTCACCCCTCCACTTT.

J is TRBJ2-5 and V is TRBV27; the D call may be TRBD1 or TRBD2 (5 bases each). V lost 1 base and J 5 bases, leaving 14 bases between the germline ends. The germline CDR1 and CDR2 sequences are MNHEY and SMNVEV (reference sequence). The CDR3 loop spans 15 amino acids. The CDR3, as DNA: TGTGCCAGCAGTTTATTGGGGCCGGGGAAGGAGACCCAGTACTTC. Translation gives CASSLLGPGKETQYF.

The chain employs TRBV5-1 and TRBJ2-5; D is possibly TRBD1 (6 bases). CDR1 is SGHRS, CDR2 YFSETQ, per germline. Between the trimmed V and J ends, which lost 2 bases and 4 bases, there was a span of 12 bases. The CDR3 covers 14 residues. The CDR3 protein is CASSLTGLRETQYF. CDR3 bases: TGCGCCAGCAGCTTAACAGGGTTAAGAGAGACCCAGTACTTC.

CDR3 protein: CASSFVVWDGYTF. CDR3 in DNA: TGTGCCAGCAGCTTCGTGGTTTGGGATGGCTACACCTTC. The V gene is TRBV7-2, the J gene TRBJ1-2; no firm D call. The CDR3 covers 13 residues. V was trimmed by 3 bases and J by 6 bases, leaving 11 bases between them. CDR1 SGHTA and CDR2 FQGNSA come from the germline V gene.

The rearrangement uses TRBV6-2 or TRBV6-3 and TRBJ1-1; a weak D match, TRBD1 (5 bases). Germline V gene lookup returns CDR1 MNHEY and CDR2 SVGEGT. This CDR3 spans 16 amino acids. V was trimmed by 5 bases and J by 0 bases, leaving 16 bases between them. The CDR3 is CASSRPIGGLNTEAFF. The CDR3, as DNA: TGTGCCAGCAGTCGGCCTATCGGGGGTTTGAACACTGAAGCTTTCTTT.

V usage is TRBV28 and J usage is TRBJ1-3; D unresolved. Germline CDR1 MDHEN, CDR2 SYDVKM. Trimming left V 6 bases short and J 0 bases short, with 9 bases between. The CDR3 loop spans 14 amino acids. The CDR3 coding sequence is TGTGCCAGCAGAGCCACGGTCTCTGGAAACACCATATATTTT. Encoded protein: CASRATVSGNTIYF.

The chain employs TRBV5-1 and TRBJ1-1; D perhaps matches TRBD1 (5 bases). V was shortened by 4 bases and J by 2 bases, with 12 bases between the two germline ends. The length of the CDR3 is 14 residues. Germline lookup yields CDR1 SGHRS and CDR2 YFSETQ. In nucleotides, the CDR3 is TGCGCCAGCAGCCGACGGGACGGCAACACTGAAGCTTTCTTT. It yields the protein CASSRRDGNTEAFF.